This record covers a single T cell receptor (beta chain). Its antigen is unidentified. The germline V and J ends were trimmed by 5 bases and 6 bases, with 13 bases remaining between them. The germline V gene encodes CDR1 LNHDA and CDR2 SQIVND (reference sequence). The CDR3 covers 13 residues. The data were taken from a study of T cell responses to AZD1222 COVID-19 vaccine. Findings of the study overall: Two doses of AZD1222 preceded a rise in Spike-specific TCR breadth and depth. Baseline antibody screening turned up just five to seven seropositive AZD1222 recipients. No repertoire was sampled before or during the peak T cell response, only after it. Unmutated variant regions are reportedly targeted by nearly half of spike-specific TCRs.

Some clones are missing from TCRdb's copy, which holds only in-frame ones; the method was immunoSEQ multiplex PCR. The sample holds some 85,000 clones; approximately 86% are singletons and the top ten take roughly 24%. This material consisted of peripheral blood, taken on day 0 of AZD1222 vaccination. The V gene is TRBV19, the J gene TRBJ2-5; D possibly corresponds to TRBD2 (6 bases). This receptor was identified in an adult in good health. CDR3 protein: CASSYGGTQTQYF. DNA of the CDR3: TGTGCCAGTAGTTATGGGGGGACGCAGACCCAGTACTTC.